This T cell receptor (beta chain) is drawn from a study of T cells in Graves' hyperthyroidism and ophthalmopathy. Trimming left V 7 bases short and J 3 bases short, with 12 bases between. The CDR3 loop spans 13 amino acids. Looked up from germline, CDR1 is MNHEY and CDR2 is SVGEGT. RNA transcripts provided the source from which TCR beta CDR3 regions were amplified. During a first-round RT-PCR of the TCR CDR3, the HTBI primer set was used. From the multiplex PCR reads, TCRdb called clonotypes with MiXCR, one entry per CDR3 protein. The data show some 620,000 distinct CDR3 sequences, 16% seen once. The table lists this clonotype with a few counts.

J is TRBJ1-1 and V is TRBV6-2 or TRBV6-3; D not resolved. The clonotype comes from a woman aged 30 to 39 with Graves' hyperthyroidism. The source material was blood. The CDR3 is CASNFIRDTEAFF. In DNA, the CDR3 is TGTGCCAGCAATTTTATACGGGACACTGAAGCTTTCTTT.